The next 19 T cell receptor beta chains were all read from a single sample in a study of cytomegalovirus exposure and HLA in healthy donors. The table came from immunoSEQ multiplex PCR; TCRdb's copy has only in-frame clones and leaves some out. The sample has under 150,000 clones; about 90% are singletons. The sample consisted of PBMCs. All receptors come from a woman aged 18 to 35 in good health and CMV-seronegative.

The chain employs TRBV19 and TRBJ1-3; 8 bases are shared with TRBD1. Trimming cost V 7 bases and J 1 base; bases outside gene matches: 9. Germline V lookup: CDR1 LNHDA, CDR2 SQIVND (reference sequence). This CDR3 comprises 16 residues. The CDR3 spells CASTRTGLPSGNTIYF. The CDR3 nucleotides read TGTGCCAGTACCAGGACAGGGCTACCATCTGGAAACACCATATATTTT.

This chain connects TRBV27 to TRBJ1-4, with D perhaps TRBD1 (5 bases). Trimming shortened V by 5 bases and J by 4 bases, and 17 bases separated the two germline ends. Per the germline V gene, CDR1 is MNHEY and CDR2 is SMNVEV (reference sequence). The CDR3 totals 16 residues. CDR3 in DNA: TGTGCCAGCAGTCCTCATACACAGGTCTTTAATGAAAAACTGTTTTTT. This encodes CASSPHTQVFNEKLFF.

The chain recombines TRBV7-3 with TRBJ2-7, with 7 bases identical to TRBD1. The CDR3 contains 15 residues. J was trimmed by 0 bases and V by 5 bases; bases with no gene match: 7. Germline V gene sequence: CDR1 SGHTA, CDR2 FQGTGA. The CDR3 region has the DNA TGTGCCAGCAGCCTGGCAGGGGGAGCCTCCTACGAGCAGTACTTC. It encodes CASSLAGGASYEQYF.

The J gene is TRBJ1-1, the V gene TRBV15, with a weak D call TRBD1 (6 bases). The CDR3 has 14 residues. Trimming removed 3 bases from V and 7 bases from J, with 15 bases in between. Per germline, CDR1 LNHNV and CDR2 YYDKDF (reference sequence). The CDR3, as DNA: TGTGCCACCAGCAGCGAACAGGGTTTGGTTGAAGCTTTCTTT. Protein: CATSSEQGLVEAFF. The variable domain in full, completed from reference TRBV15 and TRBJ1-1, reads DAMVIQNPRYQVTQFGKPVTLSCSQTLNHNVMYWYQQKSSQAPKLLFHYYDKDFNNEADTPDNFQSRRPNTSFCFLDIRSPGLGDTAMYLCATSSEQGLVEAFFGQGTRLTVV.

The chain combines TRBV9 with TRBJ2-2; TRBD2 matches 14 bases. Germline CDR1 reads SGDLS; CDR2 reads YYNGEE. This CDR3 spans 20 amino acids. The trim removed 3 bases at V and 4 bases at J, leaving 14 bases unmatched. DNA for the CDR3: TGTGCCAGCAGCGCAGCAGACCCGGGACTAGCGGGAGTGGTCACCGGGGAGCTGTTTTTT. Translation gives CASSAADPGLAGVVTGELFF.

The genes are TRBV2 and TRBJ1-6; D remains ambiguous. The germline V gene encodes CDR1 SNHLY and CDR2 FYNNEI. Deletions cut 2 bases from V and 7 bases from J, with 12 bases between. This CDR3 has 15 amino acids. CDR3 sequence: CASSESRLSNSPLHF. In nucleotides, the CDR3 is TGTGCCAGCAGTGAAAGTAGACTCTCGAATTCACCCCTCCACTTT.

This clone was counted a single time. The V and J genes are TRBV28 and TRBJ2-7, with D uncertain. Germline CDR1 MDHEN, CDR2 SYDVKM. V was clipped by 5 bases and J by 4 bases, with 15 bases between them. The CDR3 extends over 14 amino acids. CDR3 sequence: CASSRSVNYYEQYF. In DNA, the CDR3 is TGTGCCAGCAGTAGGTCGGTAAACTATTACGAGCAGTACTTC.

The chain combines TRBV6-1 with TRBJ2-3; 11 bases fit TRBD2. With V trimmed by 3 bases and J by 1 base, 0 bases remained unmatched. The CDR3 loop spans 15 amino acids. Germline V gene sequence: CDR1 MNHNS, CDR2 SASEGT. In nucleotides, the CDR3 is TGTGCCAGCAGTGAGACTAGCGGGGGCACAGATACGCAGTATTTT. Translated, it gives CASSETSGGTDTQYF.

The chain recombines TRBV19 with TRBJ2-7; maybe TRBD1 (6 bases). The V and J ends lost 5 bases and 5 bases respectively, with 13 bases between them. Germline assignment: CDR1 LNHDA and CDR2 SQIVND (reference sequence). This CDR3 spans 13 amino acids. The CDR3 loop reads CASSRGRGDEQYF. For the CDR3, the DNA is TGTGCCAGTAGTCGGGGCAGGGGCGACGAGCAGTACTTC.

The chain recombines TRBV2 with TRBJ1-4; D uncertain. Trimming stripped 6 bases from V and 8 bases from J, with 10 bases between. Germline assignment: CDR1 SNHLY and CDR2 FYNNEI. The CDR3 consists of 12 residues. The CDR3 bases are TGTGCCAGCAGGAGGGTGGGGGAAAAACTGTTTTTT. It yields the protein CASRRVGEKLFF.

In DNA, the CDR3 is TGTGCCAGCTTTGGTTCACCGGGTGGCTACACCTTC. Its protein is CASFGSPGGYTF. The J gene is TRBJ1-2, the V gene TRBV6-6, with D uncertain. Germline CDR1 is MNHNY and CDR2 is SVGAGI (reference sequence). The length of the CDR3 is 12 residues. Trimming took off 8 bases at V and 7 bases at J, with 14 bases between the two ends.

This rearrangement joins TRBV7-8 to TRBJ1-1; no reliable D call. CDR3 length: 15 amino acids. Germline V gene lookup returns CDR1 SGHVS and CDR2 FQNEAQ. Trimming removed 6 bases from V and 0 bases from J, with 14 bases in between. The CDR3 bases are TGTGCCAGCAGGGATCCTCGGCGGGTGAACACTGAAGCTTTCTTT. Its translation: CASRDPRRVNTEAFF.

This clone has only a few counts. This chain's CDR3 is CASSLDRGLYNEQFF. As DNA, the CDR3 is TGTGCCAGCAGCTTAGACAGGGGGTTATACAATGAGCAGTTCTTC. The chain uses TRBV7-2 and TRBJ2-1; 8 bases agree with TRBD1. The CDR3 is 15 residues long. Germline V gene data show CDR1 as SGHTA and CDR2 as FQGNSA. J lost 4 bases, V lost 1 base, and 3 bases had no gene match. The variable domain in full, with the rest retrieved from reference TRBV7-2 and TRBJ2-1, is GAGVSQSPSNKVTEKGKDVELRCDPISGHTALYWYRQSLGQGLEFLIYFQGNSAPDKSGLPSDRFSAERTGGSVSTLTIQRTQQEDSAVYLCASSLDRGLYNEQFFGPGTRLTVL.

The table lists this clone with a count of one. J is TRBJ2-7 and V is TRBV6-1; 9 bases agree with TRBD1. Germline V lookup: CDR1 MNHNS, CDR2 SASEGT. The ends lost 0 bases at V and 4 bases at J; junction bases unmatched: 4. This CDR3 has 15 amino acids. The CDR3 sequence is CASSEAGTGPYEQYF. The CDR3 DNA sequence: TGTGCCAGCAGTGAAGCGGGGACAGGGCCTTACGAGCAGTACTTC.

The rearrangement uses TRBV4-2 and TRBJ2-1; 7 bases match TRBD1. CDR3 length equals 16 residues. V lost 2 bases to trimming and J lost 4 bases; unmatched junction nucleotides: 8. CDR1 and CDR2 from the germline V gene are LGHNA and YNFKEQ. The CDR3 region has the DNA TGTGCCAGCAGCCAAAAAGACAGGGCCCCTTACAATGAGCAGTTCTTC. It specifies CASSQKDRAPYNEQFF.

Note on this clone: An end of the junction does not agree with germline; a read error may underlie this. The chain has TRBV2 and TRBJ2-1, with TRBD1 matching 7 bases. Looked up from germline, CDR1 is SNHLY and CDR2 is FYNNEI. The CDR3 totals 11 residues. The CDR3 is CASSVERGGLF. The CDR3 DNA is TGTGCCAGCAGTGTCGAGAGAGGGGGCCTCTTC.

This chain links TRBV11-2 with TRBJ2-2, with TRBD2 as a possible D gene (6 bases). The V and J ends lost 6 bases and 4 bases respectively, with 15 bases between them. The CDR3 spans 15 residues. Germline V gene lookup returns CDR1 SGHAT and CDR2 FQNNGV. DNA for the CDR3: TGTGCCAGCAGGGAGGGACCCCGAATCACCGGGGAGCTGTTTTTT. Translating gives CASREGPRITGELFF.

As regards this clone: Its ends do not fully match the called genes, so a read error is possible. This sequence joins TRBV7-7 and TRBJ2-7; TRBD2 matches at 9 bases. The CDR3 is 16 residues long. The germline V gene has CDR1 SSHAT and CDR2 FNYEAQ (reference sequence). The chain's CDR3 is CASSLPRSAGGNEQYF. CDR3 sequence (DNA): TGTGCTAGCAGCTTACCTAGGTCAGCGGGAGGTAATGAGCAGTACTTC.

V is TRBV7-2 and J is TRBJ1-1, with D uncertain. The CDR3 is made up of 14 amino acids. Germline V gene data show CDR1 as SGHTA and CDR2 as FQGNSA. V was clipped by 1 base and J by 3 bases, with 9 bases between them. The CDR3 is CASSLDGLDTEAFF. The CDR3 nucleotides read TGTGCCAGCAGCTTAGACGGACTAGACACTGAAGCTTTCTTT.